The rows below give T cell receptor beta chains drawn from one sample of a study of spatial heterogeneity in lung cancer. TCRdb passed the 5' RACE reads through MiXCR, listing each CDR3 protein once. The data contain over 25,000 distinct CDR3 sequences, roughly 8.4% of them singletons. Source: PBMCs, taken at surgery. These receptors originate from a female donor with early-stage non-small cell lung cancer. The CDR3 runs from the conserved cysteine through the conserved F or W. A D gene is named only where the DNA matches it firmly. For some rows the clone size is stated as once, few or many, or as a class when expanded; others skip it.

clone_size	v_call	cdr3_length	j_call	d_call	cdr3_nt	cdr3_aa
many	TRBV7-9	15	TRBJ1-4	NA	TGTGCCAGCAGCAAGGGTTTGGAGGTTTTCCCCAAACTGTTTTTT	CASSKGLEVFPKLFF
many	TRBV11-2	15	TRBJ2-3	TRBD1	TGTGCCAGCAGGTCCGGGACAGGGGGCACAGATACGCAGTATTTT	CASRSGTGGTDTQYF
NA	TRBV28	15	TRBJ2-7	TRBD2	TGTGCCAGCAGCCAGGGACTAGCGGGTCTTTACGAGCAGTACTTC	CASSQGLAGLYEQYF
few	TRBV20-1	15	TRBJ1-6	NA	TGCAGTGCCAGTAAAGAGAGGGGGGAACGGACACCCCTCCACTTT	CSASKERGERTPLHF
many	TRBV5-1	15	TRBJ1-4	NA	TGCGCCAGCAGGGACCTACAGGGCGTCGGTGAAAAACTGTTTTTT	CASRDLQGVGEKLFF
NA	TRBV6-6	13	TRBJ2-2	NA	TGTGCCGGTGGCATTTCGAACACCGGGGAGCTGTTTTTT	CAGGISNTGELFF
few	TRBV6-1	13	TRBJ1-3	TRBD1	TGTGCCAGCAGCCCGACACAGGGGAACACCATATATTTT	CASSPTQGNTIYF
NA	TRBV12-3/TRBV12-4	15	TRBJ2-1	NA	TGTGCCAGCAGTTTAGGACGGAGGCTAAGCAATGAGCAGTTCTTC	CASSLGRRLSNEQFF
few	TRBV3-1	16	TRBJ2-5	NA	TGTGCCAGCAGCCAGGAGGGGGGTGAAACACAAGAGACCCAGTACTTC	CASSQEGGETQETQYF
many	TRBV29-1	15	TRBJ2-3	TRBD2	TGCAGCGTTGACCGACTAGCGGTCCGCACAGATACGCAGTATTTT	CSVDRLAVRTDTQYF
many	TRBV5-1	16	TRBJ2-3	TRBD1	TGCGCCAGCAGCTTGGCGGGACAGGGTGGGGCAGATACGCAGTATTTT	CASSLAGQGGADTQYF
many	TRBV19	15	TRBJ1-1	NA	TGTGCCAGTAGTAACCCGTGGAGGGGGAGGACTGAAGCTTTCTTT	CASSNPWRGRTEAFF
many	TRBV7-3	17	TRBJ2-1	TRBD1	TGTGCCAGCAGCTCGGCCGGCGGGGCAGGGGGCCGTAATGAGCAGTTCTTC	CASSSAGGAGGRNEQFF
many	TRBV28	15	TRBJ2-2	TRBD2	TGTGCCAGCAGCCTACGGACTAGCATGGCCGGGGAGCTGTTTTTT	CASSLRTSMAGELFF
NA	TRBV7-8	15	TRBJ2-3	NA	TGTGCCAGCACCCGACTGGCTTCCATCACAGATACGCAGTATTTT	CASTRLASITDTQYF
many	TRBV29-1	14	TRBJ2-5	TRBD2	TGCAGCGTCGGGACTAGCCCAAACCAAGAGACCCAGTACTTC	CSVGTSPNQETQYF
NA	TRBV28	15	TRBJ2-7	TRBD1	TGTGCCAGCAGTCTTACGGGACAGGGTTTGTACGAGCAGTACTTC	CASSLTGQGLYEQYF